This TCR beta chain is drawn from a study of blood T cell repertoires in COVID-19. Overall study: COVID-19 samples collected from the United States, Italy and Spain covered acute and convalescent phases. T cells, B-cell-depleted T cells, or PBMCs provided the cDNA or gDNA that served as material.

CDR1 SGDLS and CDR2 YYNGEE come from the germline V gene. V gave up 1 base and J gave up 6 bases, with 11 bases separating them. CDR3 length: 13 amino acids. Original analysis: Reference gene primer amplification gave nucleated cell count estimates. Clones were read by immunoSEQ multiplex PCR, and TCRdb kept only the in-frame ones, dropping some. The V and J calls and clone size are taken from that table; D and trimming were inferred from the DNA. The table lists about 150,000 clones, roughly 86% of them singletons. The sample holds one count of this clone. V is TRBV9 and J is TRBJ2-7; TRBD1 is a possible D gene (5 bases). The sequence came from a human donor with acute or convalescent COVID-19. The donor label of this sample is uncertain. Sequenced input: peripheral blood. The CDR3 DNA reads as TGTGCCAGCAGCGTAAGGCTGGGGCTCGAGCAGTACTTC. Protein product: CASSVRLGLEQYF.